These T cell receptor beta chains were read from a single sample in a study of OX40 agonist ivuxolimab in advanced cancers. Generated by immunoSEQ multiplex PCR, the TCRdb table keeps only in-frame clones and is missing some. Of tens of thousands of clones detected, roughly 80% appear once; the ten largest clones hold approximately 1%. The sample in question was CD4+ or CD8+ T cells sorted from blood, obtained in a trial of the OX40 agonist ivuxolimab. Source of these receptors: an adult with an advanced solid tumor such as melanoma, head and neck, liver or kidney cancer. Each CDR3 is given with its conserved first and last residue. A D gene is named only where the DNA matches it firmly. For some rows the clone size is stated as once, few or many, or as a class when expanded; others skip it.

TRBJ2-1	TRBV28	NA	few	TGTGCCATTTCTGGATACAATGAGCAGTTCTTC	CAISGYNEQFF
TRBJ2-2	TRBV5-4	NA	NA	TGTGCCAGCAGCTTGAGGGGCAGCGACACCGGGGAGCTGTTTTTT	CASSLRGSDTGELFF
TRBJ1-1	TRBV5-8	NA	NA	TGTGCCAGCAGCCTTCGAGGCGGGAACACTGAAGCTTTCTTT	CASSLRGGNTEAFF
TRBJ1-4	TRBV2	NA	NA	TGTGCCAGCAGTGAATCAAAGGGAAATGAAAAACTGTTTTTT	CASSESKGNEKLFF
TRBJ2-1	TRBV7-9	NA	NA	TGTGCCAGTGGGCAGTCCTACAATGAGCAGTTCTTC	CASGQSYNEQFF
TRBJ2-1	TRBV5-1	NA	NA	TGCGCCAGCAGCTTGATCCCCATCTCCTACAATGAGCAGTTCTTC	CASSLIPISYNEQFF
TRBJ2-7	TRBV27	TRBD1	NA	TGTGCCAGCAGACCCGGGACAGGGGTTTGGGGGGGGTTCTACGAGCAGTACTTC	CASRPGTGVWGGFYEQYF
TRBJ1-3	TRBV15	NA	NA	TGTGCCACCAGCAGAGACGTCTCTGGAAACACCATATATTTT	CATSRDVSGNTIYF
TRBJ2-3	TRBV9	TRBD2	NA	TGTGCCAGCAGCAAGACTAGCGGGATCACAGATACGCAGTATTTT	CASSKTSGITDTQYF
TRBJ1-5	TRBV5-1	NA	NA	TGCGCCAGCAGCTGGGATAGCAATCAGCCCCAGCATTTT	CASSWDSNQPQHF
TRBJ1-5	TRBV21-1	NA	few	TGTGCCAGCAGCGGGGATCAGCCCCAGCATTTT	CASSGDQPQHF
TRBJ2-5	TRBV5-4	NA	once	TGTGCCAGCAGCTTGGGTACGGGGCCCCAAGAGACCCAGTACTTC	CASSLGTGPQETQYF
TRBJ1-4	TRBV7-6	NA	NA	TGTGCCAGCAGCTTAGTGTTGGGGCCGAATGAAAAACTGTTTTTT	CASSLVLGPNEKLFF
TRBJ1-3	TRBV7-8	NA	NA	TGTGCCAGCATCTCCGGGACACGGGGAAGCTCTGGAAACACCATATATTTT	CASISGTRGSSGNTIYF
TRBJ1-1	TRBV19	NA	NA	TGTGCCAGTAGTATTTTGTGGGGAGGTGGGACTGAAGCTTTCTTT	CASSILWGGGTEAFF
TRBJ1-4	TRBV7-9	NA	few	TGTGCCAGCAGCCCAGGGAATGGCAATGAAAAACTGTTTTTT	CASSPGNGNEKLFF
TRBJ2-1	TRBV30	NA	NA	TGTGCCTGGAGTGTAGGAGGGAAAGATGAGCAGTTCTTC	CAWSVGGKDEQFF
TRBJ2-7	TRBV19	TRBD1	NA	TGTGCCAGTAGTGCTACAGGGGGCCCTATCTCCTACGAGCAGTACTTC	CASSATGGPISYEQYF
TRBJ1-2	TRBV6-6	NA	once	TGTGCCAGCAGGGACACCGGGACGGGAAACTATGGCTACACCTTC	CASRDTGTGNYGYTF
TRBJ1-5	TRBV7-6	NA	once	TGTGCCAGCAGGACCGAACGGGGGGCCCCTCTCGGACAGCCCCAGCATTTT	CASRTERGAPLGQPQHF
TRBJ2-1	TRBV5-1	TRBD1	NA	TGCGCCAGCAGCTTGGGGGACAGGGGCTACAATGAGCAGTTCTTC	CASSLGDRGYNEQFF
TRBJ2-5	TRBV11-2	NA	NA	TGTGCCAGCAGCTTAGGACAGCCACAAGAGACCCAGTACTTC	CASSLGQPQETQYF
TRBJ2-7	TRBV7-8	NA	NA	TGTGCCAGCAGCTTAGGCGGGGTCGTCTCCTACGAGCAGTACTTC	CASSLGGVVSYEQYF
TRBJ2-1	TRBV19	NA	NA	TGTGCCAGTAGTAAACCGGGACGGCCTAGGGATGAGCAGTTCTTC	CASSKPGRPRDEQFF
TRBJ2-1	TRBV27	TRBD2	NA	TGTGCCAGCCGATCCGGGACTAGCGGGGGGGGCCGGATCGGGTACAATGAGCAGTTCTTC	CASRSGTSGGGRIGYNEQFF
TRBJ1-1	TRBV12-2	NA	NA	TGTGCAAGTCGCGACAGGCGGTCACTTGGACAGGGGGGCACTGAAGCTTTCTTT	CASRDRRSLGQGGTEAFF
TRBJ1-1	TRBV6-5	NA	NA	TGTGCCAGCAGTCCTGGGACGCGAGAAGCTTTCTTT	CASSPGTREAFF
TRBJ1-6	TRBV12-1	NA	NA	TGTGCCAGCAGCCCCCCAGGCAGGGCAAATCCTACGCTGCCCCTCCACTTT	CASSPPGRANPTLPLHF
TRBJ2-2	TRBV9	NA	NA	TGTGCCAGCAGCGCCGGGGGCGGAAAGAACACCGGGGAGCTGTTTTTT	CASSAGGGKNTGELFF
TRBJ1-2	TRBV4-1	NA	NA	TGCGCCAGCAGCCAAGACCAGAACTATGGCTACACCTTC	CASSQDQNYGYTF